This TCR beta chain is from a study of blood T cell repertoires in COVID-19. Study background: Sites across the United States, Italy and Spain contributed samples from acute and convalescent COVID-19. Sample material is recorded as cDNA or gDNA derived from T cells, B-cell-depleted T cells, or PBMCs.

In the authors' workflow: How many nucleated cells were present was estimated from reference gene primer amplification. The data were produced by immunoSEQ multiplex PCR, yet TCRdb's version contains in-frame clones alone and is incomplete. D and trimming were read from the DNA, whereas the V and J calls and clone size are those reported in that table. The repertoire holds approximately 150,000 clones, with about nine tenths as singletons. CDR1 and CDR2 from the germline V gene are SEHNR and FQNEAQ (reference sequence). The CDR3 is made up of 19 amino acids. V lost 1 base to trimming and J lost 2 bases, with 20 bases between them.

The chain recombines TRBV7-9 with TRBJ2-2; D not certain. Sequencing input: peripheral blood. This receptor was obtained from a man aged 45-65 years who had recovered from COVID-19. The CDR3 nucleotides read TGTGCCAGCAGCTTAGAGTATCTTGGCGCAGGATCTAACACCGGGGAGCTGTTTTTT. Translating it yields CASSLEYLGAGSNTGELFF.